One sample yielded the 20 T cell receptor beta chains listed below, sequenced in a study of neurological immune-mediated disorders. TCRdb redid the calling of the 5' RACE reads with MiXCR, one entry per CDR3 protein. This table has 30,000 to 45,000 distinct CDR3 sequences, 10% appearing once. Source material: PBMCs. The origin of the receptors is a woman aged 30 to 39 with HTLV-1-associated myelopathy (HAM/TSP).

This clonotype has ten or more counts. This sequence joins TRBV9 and TRBJ2-1; D may be TRBD2 (6 bases). Germline CDR1 is SGDLS and CDR2 is YYNGEE. This CDR3 is built from 15 residues. V lost 2 bases to trimming and J lost 8 bases, with 17 bases between them. The CDR3, as DNA: TGTGCCAGCAGCGTGGCAGGGAGGAGGATGGATGAGCAGTTCTTC. It codes for CASSVAGRRMDEQFF.

This chain links TRBV20-1 with TRBJ2-1; perhaps TRBD2 as D (6 bases). Trimming cost V 3 bases and J 7 bases, with 16 bases left between them. The CDR3 sequence is 14 residues long. Germline lookup yields CDR1 DFQATT and CDR2 SNEGSKA (reference sequence). CDR3 nucleotides: TGCAGTGCTAGGGGGATAGCGGAGTTTAATGAGCAGTTCTTC. Translating gives CSARGIAEFNEQFF.

This clonotype showed up many times. The V call is TRBV5-1, the J call TRBJ2-2, with 7 bases aligning to TRBD1. The CDR3 length is 15 residues. V shed 7 bases and J 2 bases; nucleotides not matched to a gene: 8. The germline gives CDR1 SGHRS, CDR2 YFSETQ. The CDR3 sequence is CASVRQGGNTGELFF. In DNA, the CDR3 is TGCGCCAGCGTTCGTCAAGGGGGCAACACCGGGGAGCTGTTTTTT.

This clonotype has ten or more counts. The chain combines TRBV5-1 with TRBJ1-5; D remains ambiguous. The V and J ends lost 6 bases and 4 bases respectively, with 5 bases between them. Germline CDR1 reads SGHRS; CDR2 reads YFSETQ. The CDR3 runs 11 residues. This CDR3 reads CASNRNQPQHF. DNA for the CDR3: TGCGCCAGCAACCGTAATCAGCCCCAGCATTTT.

Many counts were recorded for this clonotype. V gene TRBV5-1 combines with J gene TRBJ1-1, with D perhaps matching TRBD1 (6 bases). Germline CDR1 reads SGHRS; CDR2 reads YFSETQ. The CDR3 has 15 amino acids. V was clipped by 0 bases and J by 4 bases, with 13 bases between them. Written as DNA, the CDR3 is TGCGCCAGCAGCTTGGCCGGGACATCGGGCACTGAAGCTTTCTTT. Its protein is CASSLAGTSGTEAFF.

In its sample, this clonotype was seen many times. This chain links TRBV10-3 with TRBJ1-5, with 10 bases fitting TRBD1. Germline CDR1 ENHRY, CDR2 SYGVKD. V was pared by 6 bases and J by 7 bases, with 3 bases of the junction left unmatched. This CDR3 contains 13 residues. CDR3 DNA: TGTGCCATCAGCGGGGACAGGGGACAGCCCCAGCATTTT. This encodes CAISGDRGQPQHF.

CDR3 nucleotides: TGCAGTGCCACCAGATGGCGGGGGGGAACGCAAGATACGCAGTATTTT. This translates into CSATRWRGGTQDTQYF. The chain employs TRBV20-1 and TRBJ2-3; 9 bases align to TRBD2. Germline V gene data show CDR1 as DFQATT and CDR2 as SNEGSKA (reference sequence). This CDR3 has 16 amino acids. After removal of 6 bases from V and 5 bases from J, the junction contained 15 bases not matched to a gene.

This clonotype was seen repeatedly, ten times or more. This chain uses TRBV5-1 with TRBJ2-7; TRBD1 might be the D (6 bases). Germline V CDR1 and CDR2: SGHRS, YFSETQ. The CDR3 contains 14 residues. Deletions cut 6 bases from V and 6 bases from J, with 19 bases between. CDR3 in DNA: TGCGCCAGCACCCCCGTGGACAGCCGGGGCGAGCAGTACTTC. It yields the protein CASTPVDSRGEQYF. Full variable domain (outside the CDR3, taken from reference TRBV5-1 and TRBJ2-7): KAGVTQTPRYLIKTRGQQVTLSCSPISGHRSVSWYQQTPGQGLQFLFEYFSETQRNKGNFPGRFSGRQFSNSRSEMNVSTLELGDSALYLCASTPVDSRGEQYFGPGTRLTVT.

There are many counts of this clonotype. This chain uses TRBV20-1 with TRBJ1-1; no clear D gene. V was shortened by 6 bases and J by 0 bases, with 8 bases between the two germline ends. The CDR3 is 12 residues long. Germline CDR1 is DFQATT and CDR2 is SNEGSKA (reference sequence). Written as DNA, the CDR3 is TGCAGTGCGGGCAGATTGAACACTGAAGCTTTCTTT. This translates into CSAGRLNTEAFF.

This clonotype appeared many times. The chain has TRBV5-1 and TRBJ2-7; D tentatively fits TRBD1 or TRBD2 (5 bases each). The germline V gene has CDR1 SGHRS and CDR2 YFSETQ. CDR3 length: 13 residues. V was clipped by 4 bases and J by 3 bases, with 11 bases between them. The CDR3 nucleotides read TGCGCCAGCAGCCCGGGACGGAGCTACGAGCAGTACTTC. Its protein product is CASSPGRSYEQYF. Full variable domain (rest looked up from reference TRBV5-1 and TRBJ2-7): KAGVTQTPRYLIKTRGQQVTLSCSPISGHRSVSWYQQTPGQGLQFLFEYFSETQRNKGNFPGRFSGRQFSNSRSEMNVSTLELGDSALYLCASSPGRSYEQYFGPGTRLTVT.

This clonotype was observed at least ten times. This chain joins TRBV20-1 and TRBJ2-7; 8 nucleotides agree with TRBD2. Germline CDR1 DFQATT, CDR2 SNEGSKA (reference sequence). This CDR3 comprises 16 residues. Trimming removed 0 bases from V and 0 bases from J; junction bases left unmatched: 7. The DNA of the CDR3 is TGCAGTGCTAGAGATCACGAGCGGGGGAGCTCCTACGAGCAGTACTTC. Translated: CSARDHERGSSYEQYF.

This clonotype was counted ten times or more. The chain employs TRBV20-1 and TRBJ1-1; D is uncertain. The V gene lost 6 bases and the J gene lost 3 bases, with 8 bases spanning the gap. This CDR3 region has 11 residues. Germline V gene sequence: CDR1 DFQATT, CDR2 SNEGSKA (reference sequence). CDR3 sequence reads: CSADTYTEAFF. DNA of the CDR3: TGCAGTGCGGATACATACACTGAAGCTTTCTTT.

This clonotype was picked up many times. The chain combines TRBV6-1 with TRBJ1-1; no clear D gene. CDR3 length: 15 amino acids. V lost 5 bases and J lost 0, with 13 bases in between. The germline CDR1 and CDR2 sequences are MNHNS and SASEGT. CDR3 nucleotide sequence: TGTGCCAGCAGTCCATCTTTCCGCCTGAACACTGAAGCTTTCTTT. Amino acids: CASSPSFRLNTEAFF.

This clonotype was found many times. J is TRBJ2-4 and V is TRBV3-1; 7 nucleotides line up with TRBD1. The trim removed 3 bases at V and 0 bases at J, leaving 5 bases unmatched. Germline V CDR1 and CDR2: LGHDT, YNNKEL (reference sequence). This CDR3 spans 16 amino acids. CDR3 sequence (DNA): TGTGCCAGCAGCCATGGGACAGAACTAGCCAAAAACATTCAGTACTTC. Its translation: CASSHGTELAKNIQYF.

Judged by abundance, this clonotype is medium-sized (0.01 to 0.1%). This chain joins TRBV15 and TRBJ2-3, with D unresolved. The CDR3 covers 12 residues. Trimming removed 5 bases from V and 2 bases from J, with 5 bases in between. Germline lookup yields CDR1 LNHNV and CDR2 YYDKDF (reference sequence). The CDR3 region has the DNA TGTGCCACCAGCTTCGCCACAGATACGCAGTATTTT. This sequence encodes CATSFATDTQYF.

The sample holds many counts of this clonotype. This chain connects TRBV20-1 to TRBJ1-1, with D tentatively TRBD1 (6 bases). V was cut by 5 bases and J by 4 bases, with 26 bases left in between. The CDR3 contains 17 residues. The germline V gene has CDR1 DFQATT and CDR2 SNEGSKA (reference sequence). The CDR3 here is CSAERWGGGFLGTEAFF. CDR3 coding DNA: TGCAGTGCTGAGAGATGGGGGGGCGGTTTTCTTGGCACTGAAGCTTTCTTT.

This clonotype occurred many times. V is TRBV7-6 and J is TRBJ1-2, with D uncertain. The CDR3 has 16 residues. The V end was cut by 4 bases, the J end by 2 bases, with 17 bases between. The germline V gene has CDR1 SGHVS and CDR2 FNYEAQ. CDR3 residues: CASSSAGPGSNYGYTF. The CDR3 DNA sequence: TGTGCCAGCAGCTCGGCCGGGCCGGGTAGCAACTATGGCTACACCTTC.

This clonotype was counted ten times or more. The chain employs TRBV29-1 and TRBJ2-5, with 8 bases matching TRBD2. This CDR3 comprises 15 residues. Germline CDR1 reads SQVTM; CDR2 reads ANQGSEA. Trimming cost V 6 bases and J 2 bases; bases outside gene matches: 11. The DNA for the CDR3 is TGCAGCGTCAATTACGACGAGCGGGGGCAAGAGACCCAGTACTTC. It translates to CSVNYDERGQETQYF.

This clonotype appeared many times. The chain joins TRBV4-1 to TRBJ2-3; no firm D call. Germline CDR1 and CDR2: MGHRA and YSYEKL. The CDR3 is made up of 17 amino acids. The germline V and J ends were trimmed by 2 bases and 2 bases, with 17 bases remaining between them. CDR3 DNA: TGCGCCAGCAGCCAATACGGTCTTATAGTAGCCACAGATACGCAGTATTTT. This sequence encodes CASSQYGLIVATDTQYF.

In this sample, this clonotype turned up many times. The chain combines TRBV6-5 with TRBJ2-3; TRBD2 matches at 13 bases. The V segment lost 0 bases and the J segment 6 bases; nucleotides outside the gene matches: 3. CDR3 length equals 16 residues. The V gene's germline CDR1 is MNHEY and CDR2 SVGAGI. Here the CDR3 reads CASSYSLLAGGDTQYF. CDR3 nucleotide sequence: TGTGCCAGCAGTTACTCGCTACTAGCGGGGGGGGATACGCAGTATTTT.